This TCR beta chain was captured in a study of early stage breast cancer tumors. Germline V gene data show CDR1 as ENHRY and CDR2 as SYGVKD. Trimming cost V 4 bases and J 2 bases, with 9 bases left between them. This CDR3 spans 14 amino acids. This table comes from immunoSEQ multiplex PCR, and its TCRdb copy is limited to in-frame clones, with some not included. The sample carries tens of thousands of clones, about 80% recorded once. The sequence was collected from a person in their sixties or seventies with breast cancer. The sequenced sample consisted of blood. The chain joins TRBV10-3 to TRBJ2-1; no clear D. CDR3 amino acids: CAISVGVPYNEQFF. DNA for the CDR3: TGTGCCATCAGTGTAGGAGTACCCTACAATGAGCAGTTCTTC.